The present T cell receptor beta chain was sequenced within a study of siplizumab effects on memory and regulatory T cells. Notes on the study in general: With siplizumab, Treg-derived clones averaged roughly 69% of mappable alloreactive CD4+ clones, versus around 25% in controls. The apparent diversity of naive T cells exceeded that of memory cells, and naive T cells seemed to make a major contribution to the alloresponse.

As for this clone: The antigen is not known.

Each sample contributed around 10^5 TCR templates to the assay. Libraries were prepared by immunoSEQ multiplex PCR; TCRdb keeps only in-frame clonotypes and omits some of them. The sample carries approximately 120,000 clones, 80% to 95% recorded once. This CDR3 has 13 residues. V lost 0 bases to trimming and J lost 5 bases, with 9 bases between them. Germline V lookup: CDR1 SGHRS, CDR2 YFSETQ. This receptor was taken from a human donor in good health. This sequence joins TRBV5-1 and TRBJ2-7; no reliable D call. Sequencing used non-Treg CD4+ T cells sorted from blood. CDR3 loop: CASSLVEADEQYF. Here the CDR3 DNA reads TGCGCCAGCAGCTTGGTTGAGGCGGACGAGCAGTACTTC.